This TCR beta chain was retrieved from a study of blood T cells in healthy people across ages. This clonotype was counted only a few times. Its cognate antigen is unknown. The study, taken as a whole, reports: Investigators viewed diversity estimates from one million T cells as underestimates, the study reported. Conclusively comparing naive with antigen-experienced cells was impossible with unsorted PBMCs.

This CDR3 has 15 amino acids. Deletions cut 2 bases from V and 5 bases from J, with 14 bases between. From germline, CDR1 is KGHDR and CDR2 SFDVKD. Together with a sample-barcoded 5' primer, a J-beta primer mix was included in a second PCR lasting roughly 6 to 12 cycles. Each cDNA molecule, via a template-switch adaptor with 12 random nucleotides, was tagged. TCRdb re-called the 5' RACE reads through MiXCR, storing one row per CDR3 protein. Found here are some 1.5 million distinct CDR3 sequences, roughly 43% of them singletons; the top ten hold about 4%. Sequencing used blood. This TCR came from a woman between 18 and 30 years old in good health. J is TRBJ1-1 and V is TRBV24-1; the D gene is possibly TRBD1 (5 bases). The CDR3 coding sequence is TGTGCCACCAGTGATTCCCAGGGAAGTGGGACTGAAGCTTTCTTT. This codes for CATSDSQGSGTEAFF.